The sequence of this T cell receptor (beta chain) was determined in a study of CD8 T cells in ankylosing spondylitis. Germline V gene data show CDR1 as MNHEY and CDR2 as SVGEGT. Trimming removed 4 bases from V and 4 bases from J; junction bases left unmatched: 22. The CDR3 contains 20 residues. This clonotype was picked up many times. Its antigen is as yet unknown. General study points: Before this, some motif variants had been reported in reactive arthritis synovial fluid and blood. Disease-linked clones reportedly concentrated significantly in matched ankylosing spondylitis synovial fluid. Disease-linked clones were found to be CD8+ and relatively rare in peripheral blood. What seemed typical of ankylosing spondylitis blood was a TCR beta motif built from several highly homologous variants.

It was by quantitative 5'-RACE with molecular barcodes that TCR beta libraries were made. Via MiXCR, TCRdb re-called the 5' RACE reads, giving one row per CDR3 protein. The sample includes 450,000 to 550,000 distinct CDR3 sequences, less than 6% seen only once; the top ten take around 3.5%. Sequenced material: blood, either unsorted or a sorted T cell fraction (not recorded which). The rearrangement links TRBV6-2 or TRBV6-3 to TRBJ2-5; 9 bases align to TRBD1. The receptor was isolated from a male donor with ankylosing spondylitis. CDR3 nucleotide sequence: TGTGCCAGCAGTTTTCCTGCAAGGCCTGGACATTCGGGACAGGGAGAGACCCAGTACTTC. It encodes CASSFPARPGHSGQGETQYF.